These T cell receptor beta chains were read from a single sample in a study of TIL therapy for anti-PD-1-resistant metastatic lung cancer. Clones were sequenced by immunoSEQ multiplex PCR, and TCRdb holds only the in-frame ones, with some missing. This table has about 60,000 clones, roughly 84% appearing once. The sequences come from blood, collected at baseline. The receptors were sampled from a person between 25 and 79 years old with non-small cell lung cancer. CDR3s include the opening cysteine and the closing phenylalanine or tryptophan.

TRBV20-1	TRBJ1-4	CSASLGESNEKLFF
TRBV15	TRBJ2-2	CATRGPAGGVPGELFF
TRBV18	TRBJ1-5	CASSPRGSQPQHF
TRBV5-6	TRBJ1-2	CASILGETGGFGYTF
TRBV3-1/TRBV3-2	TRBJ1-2	CASSLSGNYGYTF
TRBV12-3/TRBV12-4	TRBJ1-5	CASSTGEWQPQHF
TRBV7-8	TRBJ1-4	CASSLAFTGDEKLFF
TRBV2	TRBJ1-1	CASSEALGGWTFF
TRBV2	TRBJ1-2	CASRAGQALNYGYTF
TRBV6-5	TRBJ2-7	CASSLLLGEEYEQYF
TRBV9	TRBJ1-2	CASSVRGDWAQRGNYGYTF
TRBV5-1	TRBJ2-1	CASSVQVGNEQFF
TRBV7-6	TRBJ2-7	CASSLKMGRGITYEQYF
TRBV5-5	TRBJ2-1	CASSLGTSGYNEQFF
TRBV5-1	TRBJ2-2	CASSLGQNTGELFF
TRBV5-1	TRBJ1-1	CASSFARDTEAFF
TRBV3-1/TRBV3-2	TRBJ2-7	CASSQVFAGIAYEQYF
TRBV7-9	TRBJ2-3	CASSYQGISTDTQYF
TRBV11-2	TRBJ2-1	CASSSYLAGDRFF
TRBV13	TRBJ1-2	CASSPLGQDGGYTF
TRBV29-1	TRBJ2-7	CSVELDNPYEQYF
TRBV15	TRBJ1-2	CATSRDELGVGGGYTF
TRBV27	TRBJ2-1	CASSQTTYNEQFF
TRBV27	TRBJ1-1	CASSRTGIGLGTEAFF
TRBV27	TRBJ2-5	CASSLGPKDLGAQYF
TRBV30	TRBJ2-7	CAWTRRDEQYF
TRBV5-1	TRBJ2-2	CASSFSDPGELFF
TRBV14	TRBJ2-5	CASSQGIYSGPRETQYF
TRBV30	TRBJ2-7	CAWYPAREQYF
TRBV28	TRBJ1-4	CASSSRAGRSEKLFF
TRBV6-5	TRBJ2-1	CASSRTVYNEQFF
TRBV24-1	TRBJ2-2	CATSEQQNTGELFF
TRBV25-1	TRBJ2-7	CASSEAGSSEQYF
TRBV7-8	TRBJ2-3	CASSLRPGLVVADTQYF
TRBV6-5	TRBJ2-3	CASRASGRTDTQYF
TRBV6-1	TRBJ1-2	CASSEAGTANYGYTF
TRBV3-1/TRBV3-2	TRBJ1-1	CASSQADRDTEAFF
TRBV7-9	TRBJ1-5	CASSLINQPQHF
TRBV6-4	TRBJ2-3	CASSDSLGADTQYF
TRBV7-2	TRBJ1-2	CASSPTTGNYGYTF
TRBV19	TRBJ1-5	CASTGQGALNQPQHF
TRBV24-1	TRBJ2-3	CATSKFTSGSIFTDTQYF
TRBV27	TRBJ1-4	CASSSSAWGEKLFF
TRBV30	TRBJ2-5	CAWSVSDRARETQYF
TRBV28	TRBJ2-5	CAAQKGTSGRQETQYF
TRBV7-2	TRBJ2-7	CASSLKGGSYEQYF
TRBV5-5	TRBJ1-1	CASSLSGGGAVNTEAFF
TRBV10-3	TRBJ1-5	CAISGENSNQPQHF
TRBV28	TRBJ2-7	CASRTGGGPYEQYF
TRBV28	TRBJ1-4	CASSSLGTGGQKLFF
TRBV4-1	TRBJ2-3	CASSRSVSTDTQYF
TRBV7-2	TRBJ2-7	CASSPRAIYEQYF